This record looks at one T cell receptor (beta chain) sequence and its context. The target antigen is unknown. CDR3 size: 17 residues. The germline gives CDR1 SGHRS, CDR2 YFSETQ. The V end lost 2 bases, the J end lost 2 bases, and 14 bases lay between the germline ends. The data belong to a study of blood T cells in healthy people across ages. Study-level information: There was about one barcoded beta molecule captured by template switching per two T cells. Study-level findings and limits: Versus aged donors, long-lived donors had higher diversity and more naive CD4+ cells. With naive T cell percentage, TCR beta diversity showed a strong correlation.

The use of a sample-barcoded 5' primer and a J-beta primer mix characterized a second PCR of about 7 to 12 cycles. There were at least 2.5 million CDR3-containing paired-end reads obtained from each sample. A single record per CDR3 protein comes from TCRdb applying MiXCR to the 5' RACE reads. The profile shows about 1.7 million distinct CDR3 sequences, roughly 27% of them singletons. The TCR was taken from a young woman in good health. The sequenced sample consisted of blood. The chain uses TRBV5-1 and TRBJ2-6; D is possibly TRBD1 or TRBD2 (5 bases each). The CDR3 loop reads CASSFSGAEAGANVLTF. The CDR3, as DNA: TGCGCCAGCAGCTTCTCCGGGGCTGAGGCTGGGGCCAACGTCCTGACTTTC.